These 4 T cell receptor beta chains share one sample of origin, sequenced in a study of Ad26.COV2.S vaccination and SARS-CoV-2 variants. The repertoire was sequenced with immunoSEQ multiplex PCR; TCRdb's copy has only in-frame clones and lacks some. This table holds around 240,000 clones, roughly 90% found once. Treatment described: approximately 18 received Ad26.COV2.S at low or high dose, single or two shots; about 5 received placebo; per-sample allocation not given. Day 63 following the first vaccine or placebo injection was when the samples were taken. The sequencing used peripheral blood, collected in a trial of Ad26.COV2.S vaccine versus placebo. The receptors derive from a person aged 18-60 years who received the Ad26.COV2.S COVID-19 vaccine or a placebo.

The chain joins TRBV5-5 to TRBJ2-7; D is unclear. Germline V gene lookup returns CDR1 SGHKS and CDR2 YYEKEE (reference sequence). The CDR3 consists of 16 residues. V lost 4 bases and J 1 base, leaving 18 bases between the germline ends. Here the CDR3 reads CASSPRRAFESYEQYF. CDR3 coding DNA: TGTGCCAGCAGCCCCCGACGGGCCTTTGAATCCTACGAGCAGTACTTC.

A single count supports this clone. CDR3 nucleotide sequence: TGCGCCAGCAGCCACAGGACTAGCGGGGGGATAAACAATGAGCAGTTCTTC. Its protein product is CASSHRTSGGINNEQFF. This chain connects TRBV5-1 to TRBJ2-1; 14 bases align to TRBD2. Per germline, CDR1 SGHRS and CDR2 YFSETQ. The CDR3 spans 17 residues. Losses at the gene ends were 4 bases for V and 5 bases for J; bases not matched to a gene: 8. Using reference TRBV5-1 and TRBJ2-1 for the parts outside the CDR3, the full variable domain is KAGVTQTPRYLIKTRGQQVTLSCSPISGHRSVSWYQQTPGQGLQFLFEYFSETQRNKGNFPGRFSGRQFSNSRSEMNVSTLELGDSALYLCASSHRTSGGINNEQFFGPGTRLTVL.

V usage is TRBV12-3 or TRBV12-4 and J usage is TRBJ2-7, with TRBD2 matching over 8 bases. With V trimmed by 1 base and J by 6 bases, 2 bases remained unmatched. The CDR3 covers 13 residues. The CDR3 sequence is CASSLGGGSEQYF. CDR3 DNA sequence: TGTGCCAGCAGTTTAGGCGGGGGGTCCGAGCAGTACTTC.

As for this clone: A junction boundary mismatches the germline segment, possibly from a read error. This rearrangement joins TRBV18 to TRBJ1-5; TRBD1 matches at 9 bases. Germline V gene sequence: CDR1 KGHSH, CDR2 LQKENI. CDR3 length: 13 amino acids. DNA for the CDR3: TGTGCCAGCTCACCAGAGATCGGGACAGGGTTGGATTTT. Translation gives CASSPEIGTGLDF.